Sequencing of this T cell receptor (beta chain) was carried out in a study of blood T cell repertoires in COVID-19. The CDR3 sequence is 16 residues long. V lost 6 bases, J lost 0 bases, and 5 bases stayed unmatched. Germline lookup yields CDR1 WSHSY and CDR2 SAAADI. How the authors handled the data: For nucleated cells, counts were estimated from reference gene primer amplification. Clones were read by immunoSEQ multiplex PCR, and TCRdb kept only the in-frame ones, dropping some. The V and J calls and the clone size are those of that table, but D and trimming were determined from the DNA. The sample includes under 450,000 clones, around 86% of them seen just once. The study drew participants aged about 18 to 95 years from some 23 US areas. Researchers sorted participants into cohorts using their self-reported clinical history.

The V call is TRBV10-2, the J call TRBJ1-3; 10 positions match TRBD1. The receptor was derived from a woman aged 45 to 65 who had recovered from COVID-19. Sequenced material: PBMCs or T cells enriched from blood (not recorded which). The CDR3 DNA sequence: TGCGCCAGCAGATGGACAGGGGGATCCTCTGGAAACACCATATATTTT. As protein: CASRWTGGSSGNTIYF.